A single sample gave rise to the 25 T cell receptor beta chains below, sequenced in a study of PD-1 blockade in classical Hodgkin lymphoma (dated by TCRdb to 2019 to 2021). Libraries were built with the immunoSEQ multiplex PCR assay. TCRdb took over this immuneACCESS table, retaining in-frame rearrangements with V and J assigned. Such tables are incomplete; in checked studies, under half of the missing clones stem from an unresolved V gene, and the remainder is unexplained. The sample yields tens of thousands of clones; around 90% were counted once. The top ten constitute more than 0.35% of the sample. The time point label of this sample denotes: newly diagnosed, previously untreated cHL patient sample. A Miltenyi CD4+ T cell isolation kit was used for magnetic negative selection to purify CD4+ T cells from thawed PBMCs. Sequenced material: CD4+ T cells from blood. These TCRs come from a human donor with classical Hodgkin lymphoma.

The chain has TRBV5-4 and TRBJ2-1, with TRBD2 identical over 7 bases. The CDR3 contains 16 residues. With V trimmed by 0 bases and J by 2 bases, 5 bases remained unmatched. CDR1 and CDR2 (germline): SGHNT, YYREEE (reference sequence). CDR3 nucleotide sequence: TGTGCCAGCAGCTTGGATTCGAGCGGGACCTACAATGAGCAGTTCTTC. It translates to CASSLDSSGTYNEQFF.

The chain uses TRBV29-1 and TRBJ2-7; D not resolved. Per germline, CDR1 SQVTM and CDR2 ANQGSEA. V gave up 4 bases and J gave up 0 bases, with 7 bases separating them. This CDR3 contains 12 residues. The CDR3 here is CSVVGTSYEQYF. CDR3 in DNA: TGCAGCGTTGTCGGCACCTCCTACGAGCAGTACTTC.

V usage is TRBV15 and J usage is TRBJ1-2; D not certain. V was shortened by 6 bases and J by 6 bases, with 11 bases between the two germline ends. The germline V gene has CDR1 LNHNV and CDR2 YYDKDF (reference sequence). The CDR3 contains 12 residues. The CDR3 spells CATSSSGNGYTF. The CDR3 DNA sequence: TGTGCCACCAGTTCCAGCGGGAATGGCTACACCTTC.

The chain employs TRBV18 and TRBJ1-5; maybe TRBD1 (5 bases). V shed 2 bases and J shed 0 bases, with 14 bases lying between them. Per germline, CDR1 KGHSH and CDR2 LQKENI. This CDR3 contains 17 residues. CDR3 in amino acids: CASSPSGLGDSNQPQHF. The CDR3 region has the DNA TGTGCCAGCTCACCATCAGGGTTGGGTGATAGCAATCAGCCCCAGCATTTT.

The gene calls are TRBV28 and TRBJ1-2; perhaps TRBD1 as D (5 bases). CDR3 size: 15 residues. Trimming cost V 2 bases and J 7 bases, with 17 bases left between them. The germline V gene has CDR1 MDHEN and CDR2 SYDVKM. This CDR3 reads CASSLPTGGIFGYTF. The CDR3 DNA follows: TGTGCCAGCAGTTTACCTACCGGGGGTATCTTTGGCTACACCTTC.

The count of this clone is one. The V and J genes are TRBV11-3 and TRBJ2-5; D gene uncertain. This CDR3 comprises 14 residues. V lost 6 bases and J 3 bases, leaving 14 bases between the germline ends. Germline values: CDR1 SGHNT, CDR2 YENEEA. CDR3 sequence reads: CASSSRGGEETQYF. The CDR3 DNA reads as TGTGCCAGCAGTTCCCGCGGCGGAGAAGAGACCCAGTACTTC.

This chain links TRBV28 with TRBJ2-7; 14 nucleotides agree with TRBD2. The CDR3 contains 16 residues. With V trimmed by 4 bases and J by 0 bases, 2 bases remained unmatched. Germline assignment: CDR1 MDHEN and CDR2 SYDVKM. The CDR3 loop is CASSSGTSGSSYEQYF. CDR3 DNA: TGTGCCAGCAGTTCCGGGACTAGCGGGAGCTCCTACGAGCAGTACTTC.

V gene TRBV4-3 combines with J gene TRBJ1-1, with a weak D call TRBD1 (5 bases). V lost 7 bases, J lost 3 bases, and 12 bases lay in between. Germline V lookup: CDR1 LGHNA, CDR2 YSLEER. The CDR3 sequence is 13 residues long. The CDR3 here is CASNRGRDTEAFF. The CDR3 bases are TGCGCCAGCAACCGGGGCAGGGACACTGAAGCTTTCTTT.

The rearrangement joins TRBV2 to TRBJ2-7, with a weak D call TRBD2 (5 bases). The CDR3 sequence is 12 residues long. V lost 7 bases, J lost 5 bases, and 12 bases lay in between. The germline V gene has CDR1 SNHLY and CDR2 FYNNEI. The CDR3 DNA reads TGTGCCAGCATTAGTGGGAGTGACGAGCAGTACTTC. This translates into CASISGSDEQYF. The entire variable domain, with the rest obtained from reference TRBV2 and TRBJ2-7, is as follows: EPEVTQTPSHQVTQMGQEVILRCVPISNHLYFYWYRQILGQKVEFLVSFYNNEISEKSEIFDDQFSVERPDGSNFTLKIRSTKLEDSAMYFCASISGSDEQYFGPGTRLTVT.

This sequence joins TRBV23-1 and TRBJ2-4, with a tentative D call TRBD1 (5 bases). TRBV23-1 carries the ORF label, with uncertain function. The CDR3 consists of 15 residues. V shed 6 bases and J shed 2 bases, with 14 bases lying between them. This chain's CDR3 is CASSHGARTKNIQYF. The CDR3 DNA is TGCGCCAGCAGCCATGGGGCTCGGACCAAAAACATTCAGTACTTC.

The V and J genes are TRBV28 and TRBJ2-7, with D possibly TRBD1 on 6 matching bases. Trimming stripped 6 bases from V and 5 bases from J, with 17 bases between. There are 14 residues in the CDR3. Germline V CDR1 and CDR2: MDHEN, SYDVKM. Written as DNA, the CDR3 is TGTGCCAGCAGCCTCGTCCCAGGGGCCCACGAGCAGTACTTC. Protein: CASSLVPGAHEQYF.

This clone appeared a single time. V gene TRBV18 combines with J gene TRBJ2-5; 10 bases line up with TRBD2. CDR1 and CDR2 (germline): KGHSH, LQKENI. Trimming at V came to 10 bases and at J to 2 bases, leaving 7 bases not matched to a gene. The CDR3 is 14 residues long. Written as DNA, the CDR3 is TGTGCCACCCGGACTAGCGGAGAACAAGAGACCCAGTACTTC. This encodes CATRTSGEQETQYF.

This sequence joins TRBV7-9 and TRBJ1-2, with 12 bases fitting TRBD1. CDR3 size: 16 residues. Germline CDR1 reads SEHNR; CDR2 reads FQNEAQ (reference sequence). The trim removed 0 bases at V and 6 bases at J, leaving 5 bases unmatched. This CDR3 reads CASSLAGGTGGDGYTF. In DNA, the CDR3 is TGTGCCAGCAGCTTAGCTGGGGGGACAGGGGGCGATGGCTACACCTTC.

The chain links TRBV28 to TRBJ2-1, with a possible D match to TRBD1 (6 bases). The V end was cut by 6 bases, the J end by 5 bases, with 23 bases between. From germline, CDR1 is MDHEN and CDR2 SYDVKM. The CDR3 length is 17 residues. DNA for the CDR3: TGTGCCAGCAGCATGGCCGCGGCCGGGACACATCACAATGAGCAGTTCTTC. The encoded protein is CASSMAAAGTHHNEQFF.

The rearrangement joins TRBV2 to TRBJ2-2; possibly TRBD1 for D (5 bases). Trimming took off 4 bases at V and 13 bases at J, with 19 bases between the two ends. The CDR3 contains 14 residues. The germline CDR1 and CDR2 sequences are SNHLY and FYNNEI. The CDR3 nucleotides are TGTGCCAGCAGTGGTCTAGTGGAGTCAAGGGGGCTGTTTTTT. Protein product: CASSGLVESRGLFF.

V gene TRBV5-1 combines with J gene TRBJ2-6; 7 nucleotides line up with TRBD1. V was pared by 3 bases and J by 1 base, with 1 base of the junction left unmatched. This CDR3 comprises 15 residues. Germline V lookup: CDR1 SGHRS, CDR2 YFSETQ. CDR3 DNA sequence: TGCGCCAGCAGCTCACAGGGGTCTGGGGCCAACGTCCTGACTTTC. This sequence encodes CASSSQGSGANVLTF.

V is TRBV18 and J is TRBJ1-3; D is perhaps TRBD1 (6 bases). This CDR3 has 13 residues. In germline, CDR1 is KGHSH, CDR2 LQKENI. Trimming left V 1 base short and J 8 bases short, with 9 bases between. The CDR3 protein is CASSPRTADTIYF. CDR3 DNA: TGTGCCAGCTCACCACGGACAGCAGACACCATATATTTT.

CDR3 bases: TGTGCCAGCAGAGGGACATCCACAGATACGCAGTATTTT. Protein: CASRGTSTDTQYF. The V gene is TRBV6-6, the J gene TRBJ2-3; possible D gene TRBD1, 6 bases. The CDR3 runs 13 residues. CDR1 and CDR2 (germline): MNHNY, SVGAGI (reference sequence). Deletions cut 6 bases from V and 2 bases from J, with 9 bases between.

J is TRBJ2-7 and V is TRBV9, with TRBD2 identical over 14 bases. Per the germline V gene, CDR1 is SGDLS and CDR2 is YYNGEE. V trimming: 0 bases; J trimming: 6 bases; junction bases outside the gene matches: 2. The CDR3 runs 15 residues. CDR3 nucleotides: TGTGCCAGCAGCGTAGTGGGACTAGCGGGAGTCGAGCAGTACTTC. This sequence encodes CASSVVGLAGVEQYF.

The V and J genes are TRBV18 and TRBJ1-5; TRBD1 matches at 7 bases. The CDR3 covers 15 residues. Looked up from germline, CDR1 is KGHSH and CDR2 is LQKENI. Losses at the gene ends were 1 base for V and 4 bases for J; bases not matched to a gene: 4. The CDR3 nucleotides read TGTGCCAGCTCACCACAACAGGGGTCGAATCAGCCCCAGCATTTT. Translating it yields CASSPQQGSNQPQHF.

The chain employs TRBV25-1 and TRBJ2-7; D is undetermined. The CDR3 contains 13 residues. Between the trimmed V and J ends, which lost 2 bases and 0 bases, there was a span of 5 bases. Germline V gene lookup returns CDR1 MGHDK and CDR2 SYGVNS. The DNA of the CDR3 is TGTGCCAGCAGTGAACCAGGCTCCTACGAGCAGTACTTC. It is translated as CASSEPGSYEQYF.

V gene TRBV29-1 combines with J gene TRBJ1-2, with 8 bases matching TRBD1. V shed 5 bases, J shed 5 bases, and the junction held 4 bases outside the gene matches. Germline CDR1 SQVTM, CDR2 ANQGSEA. The CDR3 is 12 amino acids. CDR3 sequence reads: CSVYGQGYGYTF. CDR3 bases: TGCAGCGTTTATGGACAGGGTTATGGCTACACCTTC.

This clone was counted a few times. The chain uses TRBV6-5 and TRBJ1-1, with D perhaps matching TRBD1 (5 bases). The length of the CDR3 is 14 residues. Trimming removed 4 bases at V and 3 bases at J, with 12 bases between. CDR1 is MNHEY, CDR2 SVGAGI, per germline. The CDR3 region has the DNA TGTGCCAGCAGTTCTCAGGGAACCTACACTGAAGCTTTCTTT. Translating gives CASSSQGTYTEAFF.

This clone was recorded a few times. The chain recombines TRBV19 with TRBJ2-1; TRBD1 agrees at 9 bases. This CDR3 is built from 14 residues. CDR1 and CDR2 (germline): LNHDA, SQIVND (reference sequence). The V segment lost 8 bases and the J segment 7 bases; nucleotides outside the gene matches: 9. CDR3 in DNA: TGTGCCAGTGCAGACGGGACAGGGTTGAATGAGCAGTTCTTC. Encoded protein: CASADGTGLNEQFF.

The genes are TRBV27 and TRBJ2-1; D gene ambiguous. The V end lost 7 bases, the J end lost 0 bases, and 13 bases lay between the germline ends. CDR3 size: 15 residues. Per the germline V gene, CDR1 is MNHEY and CDR2 is SMNVEV (reference sequence). The CDR3, as DNA: TGTGCCAGCAAAATCGTGGAAAGCTCCTACAATGAGCAGTTCTTC. Amino acid sequence: CASKIVESSYNEQFF.